The 26 T cell receptor beta chains listed next were all sequenced from one sample in a study of T cell responses to AZD1222 COVID-19 vaccine listed by TCRdb under 2021. Library preparation employed the immunoSEQ multiplex PCR assay. TCRdb re-hosts the immuneACCESS table, in-frame sequences only. Its copies lack some clones; in the studies checked, an unresolved V gene accounts for under half of them, and the cause for the rest is not known. The sample yields roughly 150,000 clones; just over 90% were counted once. Of the sample, roughly 5% is held by the ten largest clones. This sample's time point label indicates: baseline before first vaccination. Source: peripheral blood, taken on day 0 of AZD1222 vaccination. Every receptor here comes from an adult in good health.

V and J are TRBV7-7 and TRBJ2-3, with D perhaps matching TRBD1 or TRBD2 (5 bases each). The germline V gene has CDR1 SSHAT and CDR2 FNYEAQ (reference sequence). The CDR3 consists of 15 residues. The V end lost 4 bases, the J end lost 2 bases, and 13 bases lay between the germline ends. This chain's CDR3 is CASSSRAGFTDTQYF. CDR3 coding DNA: TGTGCCAGCAGCTCGAGGGCAGGGTTCACAGATACGCAGTATTTT.

V is TRBV19 and J is TRBJ1-5; possible D gene TRBD1, 6 bases. Trimming took 7 bases from V and 2 from J, leaving 21 bases between them. CDR1 is LNHDA, CDR2 SQIVND, per germline (reference sequence). This CDR3 spans 17 amino acids. CDR3 amino acids: CASTLGSGGNGNQPQHF. The CDR3 bases are TGTGCCAGTACACTTGGTTCCGGGGGCAATGGCAATCAGCCCCAGCATTTT.

The gene calls are TRBV4-1 and TRBJ2-7, with a possible D match to TRBD2 (6 bases). Germline assignment: CDR1 MGHRA and CDR2 YSYEKL. This CDR3 has 15 amino acids. V was trimmed by 11 bases and J by 0 bases, leaving 20 bases between them. CDR3 in amino acids: CASGPGLMSSYEQYF. The CDR3 DNA reads as TGCGCCTCCGGACCGGGACTGATGAGCTCCTACGAGCAGTACTTC.

V usage is TRBV7-2 and J usage is TRBJ1-5; 7 bases line up with TRBD1. Germline values: CDR1 SGHTA, CDR2 FQGNSA. The length of the CDR3 is 15 residues. After removal of 2 bases from V and 6 bases from J, the junction contained 7 bases not matched to a gene. The CDR3: CASSLTRTGGQPQHF. Here the CDR3 DNA reads TGTGCCAGCAGCTTAACCAGGACAGGCGGTCAGCCCCAGCATTTT.

V and J are TRBV28 and TRBJ2-1; tentatively, D is TRBD1 (6 bases). The CDR3 sequence is 15 residues long. Germline CDR1 and CDR2: MDHEN and SYDVKM. With 2 bases removed from V and 7 bases from J, the gap between germline ends came to 15 bases. CDR3 in DNA: TGTGCCAGCAGTTTACCCGCCCAGGGGATTAATGAGCAGTTCTTC. It translates to CASSLPAQGINEQFF.

The chain carries TRBV12-5 and TRBJ1-6; 11 bases agree with TRBD1. This CDR3 is built from 16 residues. Germline trimming cut 4 bases from V and 7 bases from J; bases unmatched to any gene: 6. CDR1 and CDR2 from the germline V gene are LGHNT and FRNRAP. This CDR3 reads CASGWGGQGENSPLHF. In DNA, the CDR3 is TGTGCTAGTGGTTGGGGGGGACAGGGGGAAAATTCACCCCTCCACTTT.

The count of this clone is one. The chain uses TRBV5-4 and TRBJ2-1; D might be TRBD2 (6 bases). Germline V gene lookup returns CDR1 SGHNT and CDR2 YYREEE (reference sequence). Between the trimmed V and J ends, which lost 5 bases and 7 bases, there was a span of 10 bases. CDR3 length: 12 amino acids. The CDR3 sequence is CASRDSGNEQFF. CDR3 nucleotide sequence: TGTGCCAGCAGAGACAGCGGGAATGAGCAGTTCTTC.

The J gene is TRBJ1-1, the V gene TRBV6-2 or TRBV6-3; D call uncertain. The germline V gene has CDR1 MNHEY and CDR2 SVGEGT. V lost 2 bases to trimming and J lost 10 bases, with 11 bases between them. The CDR3 runs 12 residues. DNA of the CDR3: TGTGCCAGCAGTTACCAGAGCGGAAGAGCTTTCTTT. Protein product: CASSYQSGRAFF.

The DNA for the CDR3 is TGTGCCAGCAGCAAAGCGGGACTAGCGGGGGGGGAGACCCAGTACTTC. It encodes CASSKAGLAGGETQYF. The chain carries TRBV21-1 and TRBJ2-5; TRBD2 is taken as the D call from the table, unchecked against the DNA. TRBV21-1 is a recognized pseudogene. This CDR3 region has 16 residues.

The rearrangement joins TRBV1 to TRBJ2-7. TRBV1 is termed a pseudogene. This CDR3 has 14 residues. CDR3 nucleotides: TGCACCAGCAGCCAAGCCCTAGGGCCTTACGAGCAGTACTTC. As protein: CTSSQALGPYEQYF.

This chain uses TRBV7-9 with TRBJ2-1; no reliable D call. The germline gives CDR1 SEHNR, CDR2 FQNEAQ (reference sequence). Between the trimmed V and J ends, which lost 5 bases and 12 bases, there was a span of 14 bases. The CDR3 covers 12 residues. CDR3 amino acids: CASSPSGWGQFF. The CDR3 bases are TGTGCCAGCAGCCCATCCGGCTGGGGGCAGTTCTTC.

This rearrangement joins TRBV6-2 or TRBV6-3 to TRBJ2-7; 12 bases line up with TRBD2. This CDR3 region has 18 residues. Per the germline V gene, CDR1 is MNHEY and CDR2 is SVGEGT. J was trimmed by 3 bases and V by 4 bases; bases with no gene match: 13. As DNA, the CDR3 is TGTGCCAGCAGTTTGGACCTTAACCAACTAGCGGGGGGCTACGAGCAGTACTTC. Protein sequence: CASSLDLNQLAGGYEQYF.

This chain links TRBV3-1 (or the pseudogene TRBV3-2) with TRBJ2-7; 10 nucleotides agree with TRBD2. Germline lookup yields CDR1 LGHDT and CDR2 YNNKEL (reference sequence). The CDR3 extends over 14 amino acids. V gave up 2 bases and J gave up 4 bases; unmatched junction bases: 2. This CDR3 reads CASSQTSGEYEQYF. CDR3 nucleotides: TGTGCCAGCAGCCAAACTAGCGGGGAGTACGAGCAGTACTTC.

The rearrangement links TRBV6-5 to TRBJ1-6; no reliable D call. Germline V gene sequence: CDR1 MNHEY, CDR2 SVGAGI. The CDR3 runs 14 residues. V was clipped by 2 bases and J by 7 bases, with 9 bases between them. CDR3 DNA sequence: TGTGCCAGCAGTTACGGGGAAAGCAATTCACCCCTCCACTTT. Translated, it gives CASSYGESNSPLHF.

This chain links TRBV29-1 with TRBJ2-5, with 8 bases fitting TRBD1. CDR1 SQVTM and CDR2 ANQGSEA come from the germline V gene. Unmatched junction bases numbered 6, after V lost 4 bases and J lost 5 bases. The CDR3 is made up of 13 amino acids. The CDR3 reads CSVADRGGETQYF. DNA for the CDR3: TGCAGCGTTGCCGACAGGGGAGGTGAGACCCAGTACTTC.

V usage is TRBV11-1 and J usage is TRBJ1-3, with D possibly TRBD1 on 6 matching bases. Trimming removed 6 bases at V and 0 bases at J, with 9 bases between. Germline V gene sequence: CDR1 SGHAT, CDR2 FQDESV (reference sequence). This CDR3 spans 14 amino acids. CDR3 residues: CASSSGDSGNTIYF. CDR3 coding DNA: TGTGCCAGCAGTTCAGGGGACTCTGGAAACACCATATATTTT. Filled out from reference TRBV11-1 and TRBJ1-3, the complete variable domain reads EAEVAQSPRYKITEKSQAVAFWCDPISGHATLYWYRQILGQGPELLVQFQDESVVDDSQLPKDRFSAERLKGVDSTLKIQPAELGDSAMYLCASSSGDSGNTIYFGEGSWLTVV.

The chain couples TRBV13 to TRBJ2-1; unclear D gene. This CDR3 is built from 12 residues. Germline V gene data show CDR1 as PRHDT and CDR2 as FYEKMQ (reference sequence). Trimming removed 5 bases at V and 8 bases at J, with 10 bases between. This CDR3 reads CASSPDRDEQFF. The CDR3 DNA is TGTGCCAGCAGCCCCGACCGGGATGAGCAGTTCTTC.

The chain couples TRBV19 to TRBJ1-1, with a possible D match to TRBD1 (5 bases). Germline values: CDR1 LNHDA, CDR2 SQIVND (reference sequence). The CDR3 runs to 13 residues. V was pared by 7 bases and J by 3 bases, with 12 bases between. The CDR3 region has the DNA TGTGCCAGTAAACTCGGGGGTGACACTGAAGCTTTCTTT. Protein: CASKLGGDTEAFF.

The chain couples TRBV9 to TRBJ2-5; D is unclear. The CDR3 is 13 amino acids. Germline V gene lookup returns CDR1 SGDLS and CDR2 YYNGEE. The V end was cut by 4 bases, the J end by 4 bases, with 11 bases between. CDR3: CASSPPRGETQYF. The CDR3 DNA reads TGTGCCAGCAGCCCCCCGAGAGGAGAGACCCAGTACTTC.

This clone was counted once. V gene TRBV4-3 combines with J gene TRBJ2-5, with D possibly matching TRBD2 (6 bases). CDR3 length: 15 amino acids. V lost 1 base and J 5 bases, leaving 14 bases between the germline ends. Germline V gives CDR1 LGHNA, CDR2 YSLEER. The CDR3, as DNA: TGCGCCAGCAGCCAAGGCGGAGGGGTGGGCGAGACCCAGTACTTC. This translates into CASSQGGGVGETQYF.

This clone was recorded once. J is TRBJ1-1 and V is TRBV9; 7 nucleotides match TRBD1. The CDR3 totals 16 residues. Trimming took 4 bases from V and 4 from J; bases not matched to a gene: 13. Germline V gene data show CDR1 as SGDLS and CDR2 as YYNGEE. CDR3 in DNA: TGTGCCAGCAGCCCGCATCTCCGAGGGACAGCCACTGAAGCTTTCTTT. Encoded protein: CASSPHLRGTATEAFF.

The V call is TRBV4-3, the J call TRBJ2-7, with TRBD2 identical over 11 bases. The germline CDR1 and CDR2 sequences are LGHNA and YSLEER. The CDR3 covers 18 residues. Trimming removed 1 base from V and 3 bases from J; junction bases left unmatched: 11. In nucleotides, the CDR3 is TGCGCCAGCAGCCAAGTGGGAGTGACTAGCGGGATCTACTACGAGCAGTACTTC. Translation gives CASSQVGVTSGIYYEQYF.

The chain combines TRBV5-5 with TRBJ2-2, with a tentative D call TRBD2 (5 bases). The CDR3 has 14 residues. CDR1 and CDR2 from the germline V gene are SGHKS and YYEKEE (reference sequence). With 4 bases removed from V and 3 bases from J, the gap between germline ends came to 10 bases. The CDR3, as DNA: TGTGCCAGCAGCCGTCTCGGGGACACCGGGGAGCTGTTTTTT. It codes for CASSRLGDTGELFF.

The chain employs TRBV12-3 or TRBV12-4 and TRBJ2-2; D might be TRBD2 (6 bases). The CDR3 is made up of 13 amino acids. Trimming cost V 3 bases and J 7 bases, with 9 bases left between them. CDR3 protein: CASSFGGYGELFF. The CDR3 DNA reads TGTGCCAGCAGTTTTGGGGGGTACGGGGAGCTGTTTTTT.

The chain is built from TRBV5-1 and TRBJ1-1; unclear D gene. V was pared by 0 bases and J by 0 bases, with 18 bases between. The CDR3 is 18 residues long. CDR1 is SGHRS, CDR2 YFSETQ, per germline. CDR3 in amino acids: CASSLEFRRPAMNTEAFF. The CDR3 DNA follows: TGCGCCAGCAGCTTGGAGTTTAGACGTCCAGCAATGAACACTGAAGCTTTCTTT.

This sequence joins TRBV5-8 and TRBJ2-1, with TRBD1 identical over 10 bases. The CDR3 extends over 15 amino acids. Germline CDR1 and CDR2: SGHTS and YDEGEE. J gave up 8 bases and V 2 bases, and 7 bases lay outside the gene matches. The CDR3 DNA is TGTGCCAGCAGCTTAATGGGACAGGGGTTGCATGAGCAGTTCTTC. This sequence encodes CASSLMGQGLHEQFF.